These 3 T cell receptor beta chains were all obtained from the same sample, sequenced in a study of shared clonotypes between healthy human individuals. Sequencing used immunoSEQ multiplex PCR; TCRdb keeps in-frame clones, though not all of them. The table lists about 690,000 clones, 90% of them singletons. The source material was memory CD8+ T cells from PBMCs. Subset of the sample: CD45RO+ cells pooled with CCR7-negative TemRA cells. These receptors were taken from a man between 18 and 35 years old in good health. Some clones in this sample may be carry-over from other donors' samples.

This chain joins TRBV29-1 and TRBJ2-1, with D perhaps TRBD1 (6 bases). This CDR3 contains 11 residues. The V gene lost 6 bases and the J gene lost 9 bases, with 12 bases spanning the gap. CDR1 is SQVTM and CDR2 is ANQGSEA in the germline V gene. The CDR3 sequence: CSVSTGTEQFF. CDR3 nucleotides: TGCAGCGTCTCCACAGGGACTGAGCAGTTCTTC.

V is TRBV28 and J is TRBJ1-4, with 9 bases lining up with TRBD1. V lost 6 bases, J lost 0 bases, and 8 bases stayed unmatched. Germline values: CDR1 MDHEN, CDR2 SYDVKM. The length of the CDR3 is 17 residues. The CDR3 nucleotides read TGTGCCAGCAGCCTCCCTAGACAGGGGGCAACTAATGAAAAACTGTTTTTT. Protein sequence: CASSLPRQGATNEKLFF.

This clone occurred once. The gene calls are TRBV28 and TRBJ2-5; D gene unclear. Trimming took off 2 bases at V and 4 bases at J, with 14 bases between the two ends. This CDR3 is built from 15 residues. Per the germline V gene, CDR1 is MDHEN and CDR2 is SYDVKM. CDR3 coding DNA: TGTGCCAGCAGTTTAGGTGGCTGGTCTCTAGAGACCCAGTACTTC. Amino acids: CASSLGGWSLETQYF.